The 23 T cell receptor beta chains below all came from one sample that was sequenced in a study of T cells expressing NK-cell markers. TCRdb reprocessed the 5' RACE reads; each CDR3 protein has one entry and no DNA is given. This table holds approximately 170,000 distinct CDR3 sequences. Sequencing was performed on blood T cells: a sorted CD56 or NKG2C T cell subset, CD4+ or CD8+ T cells, or bulk PBMC T cells (not recorded which). These receptors came from a man aged 18-69 years in good health.

The rearrangement joins TRBV2 to TRBJ2-1; no DNA is available, so the TRBD1 call from TCRdb remains unchecked. Germline lookup yields CDR1 SNHLY and CDR2 FYNNEI. This CDR3 spans 12 amino acids. The chain's CDR3 is CANRQGYNEQFF.

This rearrangement joins TRBV27 to TRBJ1-4. CDR3 length equals 13 residues. Germline CDR1 is MNHEY and CDR2 is SMNVEV (reference sequence). CDR3 sequence reads: CASSFFGMKNCFF.

This chain connects TRBV6-1 to TRBJ2-5; no DNA is available, so the TRBD1 call from TCRdb remains unchecked. In germline, CDR1 is MNHNS, CDR2 SASEGT. The CDR3 contains 16 residues. The CDR3 reads CASSVDRGRSQETQYF.

V gene TRBV15 combines with J gene TRBJ2-7; TCRdb returns TRBD1, unconfirmable since there is no DNA. The CDR3 runs 13 residues. Germline V gene lookup returns CDR1 LNHNV and CDR2 YYDKDF (reference sequence). Here the CDR3 reads CATQDRGLGEQYF.

The rearrangement links TRBV5-6 to TRBJ2-1. CDR1 SGHDT and CDR2 YYEEEE come from the germline V gene. CDR3 length: 16 amino acids. The CDR3 loop reads CAGSTDRRGSYNEQFF.

The rearrangement links TRBV6-5 to TRBJ2-1; the D call from TCRdb, TRBD2, cannot be confirmed without DNA. The germline V gene has CDR1 MNHEY and CDR2 SVGAGI. CDR3 length: 16 residues. The CDR3 is CASSRSTSGGYNEQFF.

The V gene is TRBV13, the J gene TRBJ2-7; the D gene TCRdb calls, TRBD2, cannot be checked with no DNA. The germline V gene encodes CDR1 PRHDT and CDR2 FYEKMQ (reference sequence). The CDR3 length is 19 residues. The CDR3 region is CASSLVPPRGSGGRHEQYF.

This rearrangement joins TRBV5-1 to TRBJ2-7; TCRdb names TRBD1, which stays unverified in the absence of DNA. Germline CDR1 is SGHRS and CDR2 is YFSETQ. The CDR3 length is 14 residues. CDR3 amino acids: CASSYDRGGYEQYF.

CDR3 residues: CASSPQPPTVSSGNTIYF. The rearrangement uses TRBV11-1 and TRBJ1-3. Germline loops: CDR1 SGHAT, CDR2 FQDESV (reference sequence). This CDR3 region has 18 residues.

This chain uses TRBV11-2 with TRBJ1-4. This CDR3 contains 14 residues. The germline gives CDR1 SGHAT, CDR2 FQNNGV. The CDR3: CASSLDPGGVELFF.

The chain links TRBV24-1 to TRBJ2-1. From germline, CDR1 is KGHDR and CDR2 SFDVKD. This CDR3 region has 15 residues. CDR3 amino acids: CATSDRDLVYNEQFF.

The gene calls are TRBV7-9 and TRBJ2-3; TCRdb returns TRBD1, unconfirmable since there is no DNA. Germline V gene data show CDR1 as SEHNR and CDR2 as FQNEAQ (reference sequence). The CDR3 sequence is 16 residues long. This CDR3 reads CASLSYGERDTDTQYF.

The chain carries TRBV29-1 and TRBJ2-7; TCRdb designates TRBD1, a call that cannot be tested without DNA. The CDR3 covers 13 residues. Germline V gene lookup returns CDR1 SQVTM and CDR2 ANQGSEA. The CDR3 is CSVEEQGSYEQYF.

The chain has TRBV5-4 and TRBJ2-2; TCRdb's D call, TRBD2, is unchecked because there is no DNA. CDR3 size: 17 residues. The germline V gene has CDR1 SGHNT and CDR2 YYREEE (reference sequence). The CDR3 reads CASSLDRLARNTGELFF.

The chain couples TRBV21-1 to TRBJ2-7; TCRdb returns TRBD1, unconfirmable since there is no DNA. TRBV21-1 constitutes a pseudogene. CDR3 length: 15 residues. The chain's CDR3 is CASSKSDRLTYEQYF.

The chain carries TRBV28 and TRBJ2-7; with no DNA, the TCRdb D assignment of TRBD1 cannot be verified. Per germline, CDR1 MDHEN and CDR2 SYDVKM. The CDR3 has 14 amino acids. Here the CDR3 reads CASSIGQGAHEQYF.

The J gene is TRBJ1-6, the V gene TRBV6-1; TCRdb outputs TRBD1, but without DNA this stays unchecked. The CDR3 covers 15 residues. Germline lookup yields CDR1 MNHNS and CDR2 SASEGT. This chain's CDR3 is CASRRDGENNSPLHF.

The chain links TRBV7-9 to TRBJ2-1. CDR1 is SEHNR and CDR2 is FQNEAQ in the germline V gene (reference sequence). The CDR3 loop spans 15 amino acids. CDR3 in amino acids: CASSLSLSSYNEQFF. The variable domain in full, completed from reference TRBV7-9 and TRBJ2-1, reads DTGVSQNPRHKITKRGQNVTFRCDPISEHNRLYWYRQTLGQGPEFLTYFQNEAQLEKSRLLSDRFSAERPKGSFSTLEIQRTEQGDSAMYLCASSLSLSSYNEQFFGPGTRLTVL.

The chain is built from TRBV7-6 and TRBJ1-6. Germline loops: CDR1 SGHVS, CDR2 FNYEAQ. CDR3 length: 14 amino acids. CDR3 region: CASSSGTFNSPLHF.

V gene TRBV20-1 combines with J gene TRBJ2-1; the D call from TCRdb, TRBD2, cannot be confirmed without DNA. This CDR3 region has 17 residues. Germline assignment: CDR1 DFQATT and CDR2 SNEGSKA (reference sequence). CDR3 region: CSARDLEGPSPYNEQFF.

This chain joins TRBV12-3 or TRBV12-4 and TRBJ1-2. The CDR3 totals 13 residues. The CDR3 region is CASRMGLNYGYTF.

This chain links TRBV29-1 with TRBJ2-1; no DNA is available, so the TRBD2 call from TCRdb remains unchecked. The CDR3 covers 14 residues. Germline V CDR1 and CDR2: SQVTM, ANQGSEA. CDR3 protein: CSVDRDSYPGEQFF.

V is TRBV19 and J is TRBJ2-7. Germline V CDR1 and CDR2: LNHDA, SQIVND (reference sequence). The CDR3 consists of 13 residues. CDR3 amino acids: CASSPTANYEQYF. The full variable domain, rest sourced from reference TRBV19 and TRBJ2-7, is DGGITQSPKYLFRKEGQNVTLSCEQNLNHDAMYWYRQDPGQGLRLIYYSQIVNDFQKGDIAEGYSVSREKKESFPLTVTSAQKNPTAFYLCASSPTANYEQYFGPGTRLTVT.